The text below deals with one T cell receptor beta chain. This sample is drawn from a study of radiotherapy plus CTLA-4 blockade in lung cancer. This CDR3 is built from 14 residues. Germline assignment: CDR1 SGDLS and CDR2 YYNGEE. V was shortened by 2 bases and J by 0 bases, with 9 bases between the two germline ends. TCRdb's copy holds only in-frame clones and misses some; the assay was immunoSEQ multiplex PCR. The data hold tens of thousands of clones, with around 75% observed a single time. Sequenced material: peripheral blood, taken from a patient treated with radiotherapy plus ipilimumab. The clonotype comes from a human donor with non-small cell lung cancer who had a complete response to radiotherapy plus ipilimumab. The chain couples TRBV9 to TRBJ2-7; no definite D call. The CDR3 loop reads CASSVQESSYEQYF. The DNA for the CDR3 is TGTGCCAGCAGCGTTCAGGAAAGCTCCTACGAGCAGTACTTC.